This is a list of T cell receptor beta chains from one sample in a study of breast tumors, draining lymph nodes, adjacent tissues. TCRdb independently ran MiXCR on the multiplex PCR reads; one entry per CDR3 protein. The profile shows over 130,000 distinct CDR3 sequences, approximately 32% of them singletons. The sample comprised axillary lymph node tissue. These receptors were collected from a female donor with breast cancer. Some clones in this sample may be carry-over from other donors' samples. Each CDR3 is given with its conserved first and last residue. The order of the fields is clone size, D gene, J gene, V gene, CDR3 DNA, CDR3 protein. D genes are given only for firm matches. The size of a clone is reported for some rows only, either as once, few or many, or as a class for expanded clones.

abundance: many
d_gene: TRBD1
j_gene: TRBJ2-4
v_gene: TRBV10-3
CDR3nt: TGTGCCATCAGTGAGACAGGACAGGGATCCCCAAACATTCAGTACTTC
CDR3aa: CAISETGQGSPNIQYF

abundance: many
d_gene: TRBD1
j_gene: TRBJ1-6
v_gene: TRBV11-2
CDR3nt: TGTGCCAGCAGCTTGGCCAGGGGGGAAAATTCACCCCTCCACTTT
CDR3aa: CASSLARGENSPLHF

abundance: NA
d_gene: NA
j_gene: TRBJ2-7
v_gene: TRBV5-1
CDR3nt: TGCGCCAGCAGCAGGGGACGGGGCACAGGTGGCTACGAGCAGTACTTC
CDR3aa: CASSRGRGTGGYEQYF

abundance: NA
d_gene: NA
j_gene: TRBJ2-7
v_gene: TRBV15
CDR3nt: TGTGCCACCAGCAGGCAGGCGATAACCTACGGGCAGTGCTTC
CDR3aa: CATSRQAITYGQCF

abundance: many
d_gene: NA
j_gene: TRBJ2-5
v_gene: TRBV12-3/TRBV12-4
CDR3nt: TGTGCCAGCAGTTTAGGGGGTCAAGAGACCCAGTACTTC
CDR3aa: CASSLGGQETQYF

abundance: NA
d_gene: TRBD2
j_gene: TRBJ2-1
v_gene: TRBV2
CDR3nt: TGTGCCAGCAGCAAGACTAGCGGCCTCTACAACGAGCGGTTCTTC
CDR3aa: CASSKTSGLYNERFF

abundance: many
d_gene: NA
j_gene: TRBJ2-2
v_gene: TRBV12-3/TRBV12-4
CDR3nt: TGTGCCAGCACCTCCCTGCAGGGACTTAACACCGGGGAGCTGTTTTTT
CDR3aa: CASTSLQGLNTGELFF

abundance: many
d_gene: TRBD2
j_gene: TRBJ2-1
v_gene: TRBV9
CDR3nt: TGTGCCAGCAGCGTAGGACTAGCTATACATGAGCAGTTCTTC
CDR3aa: CASSVGLAIHEQFF

abundance: once
d_gene: NA
j_gene: TRBJ1-1
v_gene: TRBV2
CDR3nt: TGTGCCAGCAGAACGGGCACGCTAAATGAAGCTTTCTTT
CDR3aa: CASRTGTLNEAFF

abundance: many
d_gene: TRBD1
j_gene: TRBJ2-4
v_gene: TRBV7-3
CDR3nt: TGTGCCAGCAGCTCAAACCCCCGGACAGGGCTTCGGAACATTCAGTACTTC
CDR3aa: CASSSNPRTGLRNIQYF

abundance: NA
d_gene: TRBD1
j_gene: TRBJ1-4
v_gene: TRBV2
CDR3nt: TGTGCCAGCAAGACAGGGTCCGGTGGTGTTAATAATGAAAAACTGTTTTTT
CDR3aa: CASKTGSGGVNNEKLFF

abundance: many
d_gene: NA
j_gene: TRBJ1-2
v_gene: TRBV6-2/TRBV6-3
CDR3nt: TGTGCCAGCAGTTACGGCGGTCGCCCCTCTTACTATGGCTACACCTTC
CDR3aa: CASSYGGRPSYYGYTF

abundance: many
d_gene: NA
j_gene: TRBJ1-4
v_gene: TRBV12-3/TRBV12-4
CDR3nt: TGTGCCTCGCGGGCGGCAGATCATGAAAAACTGTTTTTT
CDR3aa: CASRAADHEKLFF

abundance: many
d_gene: NA
j_gene: TRBJ2-5
v_gene: TRBV7-9
CDR3nt: TGTGCCAGCAGCTTCCGTCTAATAACTACAGGGTTGGAGACCCAGTACTTC
CDR3aa: CASSFRLITTGLETQYF

abundance: many
d_gene: NA
j_gene: TRBJ1-2
v_gene: TRBV20-1
CDR3nt: TGCAGTGCTAGCCTTTCGGCAGAACACAACTATGGCTACACCTTC
CDR3aa: CSASLSAEHNYGYTF

abundance: many
d_gene: NA
j_gene: TRBJ2-5
v_gene: TRBV7-6
CDR3nt: TGTGCCAGCAGCTTAGCGGCGCAGACCCAGTACTTC
CDR3aa: CASSLAAQTQYF